This T cell receptor beta chain was retrieved from a study of blood T cell repertoires in COVID-19. Study context: Both acute and convalescent COVID-19 samples were obtained from the United States, Italy and Spain.

Participants, roughly 18 to 89 years old, spanned 25 or so US areas. With V trimmed by 2 bases and J by 1 base, 8 bases remained unmatched. The CDR3 spans 17 residues. CDR1 and CDR2 (germline): MNHEY, SMNVEV (reference sequence). Per the original methods: How many nucleated cells were present was estimated from reference gene primer amplification. The repertoire was sequenced with immunoSEQ multiplex PCR; TCRdb's copy has only in-frame clones and lacks some. That table supplies the V and J calls and clone size; D and trimming were determined from the DNA. The repertoire holds a few hundred thousand clones, with 70% to 90% as singletons.

Sample: PBMCs or T cells enriched from blood (not recorded which). This sequence was found in a woman aged 45-59 years in a cohort exposed to, infected with or recovered from COVID-19 (not recorded which). The chain combines TRBV27 with TRBJ1-1; 9 positions agree with TRBD1. Written as DNA, the CDR3 is TGTGCCAGCAGTTTAGCCCCCGGGACAGGGAAGAACACTGAAGCTTTCTTT. Translation gives CASSLAPGTGKNTEAFF.